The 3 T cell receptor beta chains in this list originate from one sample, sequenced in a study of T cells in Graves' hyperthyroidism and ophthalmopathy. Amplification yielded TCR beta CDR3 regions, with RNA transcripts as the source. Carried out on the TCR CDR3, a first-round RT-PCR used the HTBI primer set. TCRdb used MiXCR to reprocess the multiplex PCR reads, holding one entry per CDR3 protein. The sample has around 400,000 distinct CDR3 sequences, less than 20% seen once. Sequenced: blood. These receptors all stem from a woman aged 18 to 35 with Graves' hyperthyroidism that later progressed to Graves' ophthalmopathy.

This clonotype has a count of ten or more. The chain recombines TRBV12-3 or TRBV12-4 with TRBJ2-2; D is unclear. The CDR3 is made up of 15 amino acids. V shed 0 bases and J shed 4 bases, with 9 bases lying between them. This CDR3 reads CASSLALQSTGELFF. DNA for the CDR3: TGTGCCAGCAGTTTAGCGCTCCAGAGCACCGGGGAGCTGTTTTTT.

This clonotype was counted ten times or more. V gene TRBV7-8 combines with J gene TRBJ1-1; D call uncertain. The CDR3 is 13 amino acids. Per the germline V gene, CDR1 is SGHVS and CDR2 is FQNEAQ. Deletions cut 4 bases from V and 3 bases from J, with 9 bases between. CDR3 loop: CASSSRLDTEAFF. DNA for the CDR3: TGTGCCAGCAGCTCTAGGTTAGACACTGAAGCTTTCTTT.

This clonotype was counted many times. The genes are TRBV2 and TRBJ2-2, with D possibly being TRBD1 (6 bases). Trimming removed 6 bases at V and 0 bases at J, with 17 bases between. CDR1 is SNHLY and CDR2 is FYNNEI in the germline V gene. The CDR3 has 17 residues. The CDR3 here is CASRHRVLVANTGELFF. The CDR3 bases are TGTGCCAGCAGACACAGGGTTTTGGTTGCGAACACCGGGGAGCTGTTTTTT.